One sample yielded the 17 T cell receptor beta chains listed below, sequenced in a study of cytomegalovirus exposure and HLA in healthy donors. Measured with immunoSEQ multiplex PCR; TCRdb has only the in-frame clones, and not every one. The repertoire has approximately 160,000 clones, over 80% of them found once; the top ten carry approximately 2.3%. Material for sequencing was PBMCs. Receptors were obtained from a man in his thirties or forties in good health and CMV-seropositive.

The chain recombines TRBV9 with TRBJ2-1; D uncertain. Germline values: CDR1 SGDLS, CDR2 YYNGEE. The length of the CDR3 is 15 residues. Trimming cost V 0 bases and J 8 bases, with 15 bases left between them. In DNA, the CDR3 is TGTGCCAGCAGCGTAGGCCTCAGGCAGTGGGATGAGCAGTTCTTC. The encoded protein is CASSVGLRQWDEQFF. The variable domain in full, completed from reference TRBV9 and TRBJ2-1, reads DSGVTQTPKHLITATGQRVTLRCSPRSGDLSVYWYQQSLDQGLQFLIQYYNGEERAKGNILERFSAQQFPDLHSELNLSSLELGDSALYFCASSVGLRQWDEQFFGPGTRLTVL.

This chain links TRBV5-1 with TRBJ1-1; 10 nucleotides agree with TRBD1. The germline gives CDR1 SGHRS, CDR2 YFSETQ. V trimming: 4 bases; J trimming: 3 bases; junction bases outside the gene matches: 9. The CDR3 has 16 amino acids. The CDR3 DNA is TGCGCCAGCAGCGTCGGGACAGGGGCGGTGGACACTGAAGCTTTCTTT. Translating gives CASSVGTGAVDTEAFF.

The rearrangement links TRBV15 to TRBJ2-1; 9 nucleotides line up with TRBD2. V shed 1 base and J 3 bases; nucleotides not matched to a gene: 4. CDR3 length: 16 amino acids. From germline, CDR1 is LNHNV and CDR2 YYDKDF (reference sequence). The CDR3 nucleotides read TGTGCCACCAGCAGAGGGGCTAGCGGGGTCTACAATGAGCAGTTCTTC. Its protein product is CATSRGASGVYNEQFF.

The rearrangement links TRBV7-2 to TRBJ2-3, with 8 nucleotides matching TRBD2. V trimming: 5 bases; J trimming: 6 bases; junction bases outside the gene matches: 10. The germline CDR1 and CDR2 sequences are SGHTA and FQGNSA. The CDR3 length is 15 residues. CDR3 in amino acids: CASSLRPGGLDTQYF. The CDR3 DNA is TGTGCCAGCAGCCTCCGGCCGGGGGGGCTCGATACGCAGTATTTT.

This chain links TRBV18 with TRBJ1-1; D uncertain. The CDR3 extends over 15 amino acids. With 3 bases removed from V and 0 bases from J, the gap between germline ends came to 11 bases. Germline V lookup: CDR1 KGHSH, CDR2 LQKENI. CDR3 loop: CASSPSSTMNTEAFF. The CDR3 DNA is TGTGCCAGCTCACCTAGCTCCACCATGAACACTGAAGCTTTCTTT.

This clone came up once. J is TRBJ2-3 and V is TRBV5-4; 8 bases align to TRBD2. Germline assignment: CDR1 SGHNT and CDR2 YYREEE (reference sequence). V dropped 7 bases and J dropped 4; count of bases not matched to a gene: 23. This CDR3 region has 19 residues. The CDR3 DNA follows: TGTGCCAGCTCTCCCAATGGCCTCCAGCGGGGGTTGACTTCAGATACGCAGTATTTT. Protein product: CASSPNGLQRGLTSDTQYF. The full variable domain, in which reference TRBV5-4 and TRBJ2-3 provide the parts outside the CDR3, is ETGVTQSPTHLIKTRGQQVTLRCSSQSGHNTVSWYQQALGQGPQFIFQYYREEENGRGNFPPRFSGLQFPNYSSELNVNALELDDSALYLCASSPNGLQRGLTSDTQYFGPGTRLTVL.

The table lists this clone with a count of one. CDR3 residues: CATSTRGEGHTQYF. The CDR3 nucleotides are TGTGCCACCAGCACACGGGGAGAGGGCCATACGCAGTATTTT. This chain uses TRBV15 with TRBJ2-3, with D perhaps TRBD2 (5 bases). CDR1 is LNHNV, CDR2 YYDKDF, per germline (reference sequence). V was pared by 4 bases and J by 7 bases, with 15 bases between. CDR3 size: 14 residues. The whole variable domain, remainder taken from reference TRBV15 and TRBJ2-3, is DAMVIQNPRYQVTQFGKPVTLSCSQTLNHNVMYWYQQKSSQAPKLLFHYYDKDFNNEADTPDNFQSRRPNTSFCFLDIRSPGLGDTAMYLCATSTRGEGHTQYFGPGTRLTVL.

The chain couples TRBV7-2 to TRBJ2-7, with D possibly being TRBD2 (6 bases). V was trimmed by 6 bases and J by 5 bases, leaving 20 bases between them. The CDR3 contains 15 residues. The germline gives CDR1 SGHTA, CDR2 FQGNSA. CDR3 DNA: TGTGCCAGCAGAAGAGTGGGGGGTGAACGGAACGAGCAGTACTTC. This encodes CASRRVGGERNEQYF.

The chain recombines TRBV9 with TRBJ2-3, with 13 bases lining up with TRBD2. The CDR3 sequence is 16 residues long. Unmatched junction bases numbered 6, after V lost 4 bases and J lost 4 bases. Germline V gene lookup returns CDR1 SGDLS and CDR2 YYNGEE. The CDR3 DNA follows: TGTGCCAGCAGCCCCGGGACTAGCGGGGCGGCAGATACGCAGTATTTT. This encodes CASSPGTSGAADTQYF.

This clone was seen only once. The J gene is TRBJ2-1, the V gene TRBV5-1; no clear D. The CDR3 extends over 16 amino acids. The germline V and J ends were trimmed by 1 base and 1 base, with 12 bases remaining between them. CDR1 is SGHRS, CDR2 YFSETQ, per germline. DNA of the CDR3: TGCGCCAGCAGCTTGTTCGGCGGCGATTCCTACAATGAGCAGTTCTTC. It specifies CASSLFGGDSYNEQFF.

The chain is built from TRBV15 and TRBJ2-3, with 7 bases fitting TRBD1. J lost 0 bases, V lost 4 bases, and 4 bases had no gene match. Per the germline V gene, CDR1 is LNHNV and CDR2 is YYDKDF (reference sequence). This CDR3 has 15 residues. CDR3 in DNA: TGTGCCACCAGCACCGGACAGGCGAGCACAGATACGCAGTATTTT. Translated: CATSTGQASTDTQYF.

The genes are TRBV2 and TRBJ1-2; 7 bases are a match to TRBD1. The CDR3 has 13 residues. Germline trimming cut 6 bases from V and 4 bases from J; bases unmatched to any gene: 5. Germline V CDR1 and CDR2: SNHLY, FYNNEI. DNA for the CDR3: TGTGCCAGCAGACAGGGGTCAGTCTATGGCTACACCTTC. It is translated as CASRQGSVYGYTF.

This chain joins TRBV19 and TRBJ2-7, with 9 bases that match TRBD2. This CDR3 is 15 amino acids long. J gave up 2 bases and V 7 bases, and 9 bases lay outside the gene matches. Germline V CDR1 and CDR2: LNHDA, SQIVND (reference sequence). CDR3 DNA: TGTGCCAGTATGACGTCGACTAGCGGAACCTACGAGCAGTACTTC. Its translation is CASMTSTSGTYEQYF.

The V and J genes are TRBV10-3 and TRBJ1-1; no reliable D call. V lost 2 bases to trimming and J lost 4 bases, with 14 bases between them. Germline V CDR1 and CDR2: ENHRY, SYGVKD. This CDR3 contains 15 residues. CDR3 sequence reads: CAISETAGGATEAFF. CDR3 in DNA: TGTGCCATCAGTGAGACCGCGGGAGGCGCCACTGAAGCTTTCTTT.

The chain uses TRBV29-1 and TRBJ1-1; D possibly corresponds to TRBD1 (5 bases). Germline V CDR1 and CDR2: SQVTM, ANQGSEA. V was cut by 4 bases and J by 0 bases, with 9 bases left in between. The CDR3 length is 13 residues. The CDR3 is CSVARDVNTEAFF. Written as DNA, the CDR3 is TGCAGCGTTGCCAGGGATGTGAACACTGAAGCTTTCTTT.

J is TRBJ1-3 and V is TRBV5-1, with 8 bases matching TRBD1. The CDR3 has 17 amino acids. From germline, CDR1 is SGHRS and CDR2 YFSETQ. J gave up 3 bases and V 4 bases, and 12 bases lay outside the gene matches. The CDR3 sequence: CASSQLRQGLSGNTIYF. CDR3 DNA: TGCGCCAGCAGCCAGCTGCGACAGGGGTTAAGTGGAAACACCATATATTTT.

The V and J genes are TRBV7-2 and TRBJ2-5; D is possibly TRBD2 (5 bases). Germline V lookup: CDR1 SGHTA, CDR2 FQGNSA. The V gene lost 1 base and the J gene lost 7 bases, with 7 bases spanning the gap. This CDR3 contains 12 residues. The CDR3 loop reads CASSLGLATQYF. For the CDR3, the DNA is TGTGCCAGCAGCTTAGGCCTAGCGACCCAGTACTTC.